This TCR beta chain emerged from a study of breast tumors, draining lymph nodes, adjacent tissues. Germline V gene lookup returns CDR1 LNHDA and CDR2 SQIVND (reference sequence). The V segment lost 4 bases and the J segment 1 base; nucleotides outside the gene matches: 3. This CDR3 comprises 15 residues. A single count supports this clonotype. From the multiplex PCR reads, TCRdb called clonotypes with MiXCR, one entry per CDR3 protein. The table lists more than 50,000 distinct CDR3 sequences, around three fifths of them singletons. Sequencing was performed on breast tumor tissue. The V call is TRBV19, the J call TRBJ2-3; 9 positions agree with TRBD2. The clonotype was recovered from a female donor with breast cancer. Some clones in this sample may be carry-over from other donors' samples. CDR3 loop: CASSTRTSGTDTQYF. Written as DNA, the CDR3 is TGTGCCAGTAGTACCCGGACTAGCGGCACAGATACGCAGTATTTT.